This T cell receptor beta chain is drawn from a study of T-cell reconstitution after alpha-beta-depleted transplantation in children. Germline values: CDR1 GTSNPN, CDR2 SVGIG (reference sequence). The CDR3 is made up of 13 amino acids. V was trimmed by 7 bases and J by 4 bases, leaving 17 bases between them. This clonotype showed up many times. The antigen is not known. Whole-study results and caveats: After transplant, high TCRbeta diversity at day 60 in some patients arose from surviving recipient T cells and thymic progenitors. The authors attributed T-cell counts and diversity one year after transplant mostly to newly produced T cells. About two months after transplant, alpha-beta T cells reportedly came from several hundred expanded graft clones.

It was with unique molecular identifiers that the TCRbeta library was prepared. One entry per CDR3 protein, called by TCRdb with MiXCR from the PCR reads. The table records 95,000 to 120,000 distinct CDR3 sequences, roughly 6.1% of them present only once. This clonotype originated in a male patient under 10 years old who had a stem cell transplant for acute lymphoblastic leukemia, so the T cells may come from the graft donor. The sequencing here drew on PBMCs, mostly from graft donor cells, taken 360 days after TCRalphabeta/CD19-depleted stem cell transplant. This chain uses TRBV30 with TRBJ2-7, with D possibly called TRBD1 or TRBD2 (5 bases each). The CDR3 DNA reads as TGTGCCTACACGAAGGGGACGGAATACGAGCAGTACTTC. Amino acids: CAYTKGTEYEQYF.